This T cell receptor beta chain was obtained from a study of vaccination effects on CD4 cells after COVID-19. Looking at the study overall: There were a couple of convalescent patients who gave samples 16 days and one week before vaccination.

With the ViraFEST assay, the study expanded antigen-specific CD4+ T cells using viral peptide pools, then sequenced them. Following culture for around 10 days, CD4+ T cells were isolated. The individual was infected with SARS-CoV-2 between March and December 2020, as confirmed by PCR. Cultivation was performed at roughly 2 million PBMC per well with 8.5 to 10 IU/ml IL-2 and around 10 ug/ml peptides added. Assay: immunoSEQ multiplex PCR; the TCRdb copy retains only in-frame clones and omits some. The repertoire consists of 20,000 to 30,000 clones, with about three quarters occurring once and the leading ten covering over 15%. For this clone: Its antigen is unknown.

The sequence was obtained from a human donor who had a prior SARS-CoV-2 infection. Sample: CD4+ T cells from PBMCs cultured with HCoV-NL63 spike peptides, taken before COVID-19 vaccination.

CDR3 amino acids: CASSFRRQLQFF. CDR3 bases: TGTGCCAGCAGCTTTAGGAGACAGTTGCAGTTCTTC. The gene calls are TRBV7-9 and TRBJ2-1, with D possibly TRBD1 on 5 matching bases. V was pared by 3 bases and J by 12 bases, with 12 bases between. The germline V gene encodes CDR1 SEHNR and CDR2 FQNEAQ (reference sequence). This CDR3 spans 12 amino acids.